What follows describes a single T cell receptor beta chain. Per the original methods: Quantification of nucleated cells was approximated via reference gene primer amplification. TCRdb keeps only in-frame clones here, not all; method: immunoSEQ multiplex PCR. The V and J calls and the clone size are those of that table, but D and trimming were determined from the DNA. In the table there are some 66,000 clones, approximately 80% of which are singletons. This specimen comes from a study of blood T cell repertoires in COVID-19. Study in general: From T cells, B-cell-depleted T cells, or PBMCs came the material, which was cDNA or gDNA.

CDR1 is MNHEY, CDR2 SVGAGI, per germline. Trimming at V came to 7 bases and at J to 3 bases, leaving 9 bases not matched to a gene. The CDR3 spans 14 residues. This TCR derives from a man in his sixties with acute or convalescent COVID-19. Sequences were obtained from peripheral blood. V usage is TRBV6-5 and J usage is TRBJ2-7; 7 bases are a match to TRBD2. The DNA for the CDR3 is TGTGCCAGCATAAGGGCGGGGGTTAACTACGAGCAGTACTTC. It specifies CASIRAGVNYEQYF.